A single sample gave rise to the 21 T cell receptor beta chains below, sequenced in a study of OX40 agonist ivuxolimab in advanced cancers. TCRdb keeps only in-frame clones here, not all; method: immunoSEQ multiplex PCR. Of roughly 120,000 clones listed, approximately 89% are singletons. This sample comprised CD4+ or CD8+ T cells sorted from blood, obtained in a trial of the OX40 agonist ivuxolimab. The receptors shown here come from an adult with an advanced solid tumor such as melanoma, head and neck, liver or kidney cancer.

The V call is TRBV4-3, the J call TRBJ2-5; no clear D gene. The CDR3 spans 15 residues. The V and J ends lost 1 base and 2 bases respectively, with 11 bases between them. Germline CDR1 LGHNA, CDR2 YSLEER. CDR3 loop: CASSQVVSRQETQYF. The CDR3 DNA reads as TGCGCCAGCAGCCAAGTAGTATCCAGACAAGAGACCCAGTACTTC.

This clone was found a few times. The V and J genes are TRBV7-2 and TRBJ2-7; 9 nucleotides line up with TRBD1. The ends lost 4 bases at V and 2 bases at J; junction bases unmatched: 6. The CDR3 consists of 15 residues. Germline V CDR1 and CDR2: SGHTA, FQGNSA. This CDR3 is CASSSYRGQAYEQYF. The CDR3 DNA reads as TGTGCCAGCAGCTCATACAGGGGGCAAGCCTACGAGCAGTACTTC.

This chain uses TRBV7-2 with TRBJ2-1; D is possibly TRBD1 (5 bases). This CDR3 is built from 14 residues. The V gene's germline CDR1 is SGHTA and CDR2 FQGNSA. Trimming removed 1 base at V and 8 bases at J, with 12 bases between. CDR3 sequence: CASSLGSRVDEQFF. The CDR3 DNA sequence: TGTGCCAGCAGCTTAGGTAGCAGGGTCGATGAGCAGTTCTTC.

This clone was detected only once. The genes are TRBV6-5 and TRBJ2-4; 7 bases are a match to TRBD1. The germline CDR1 and CDR2 sequences are MNHEY and SVGAGI. The J segment lost 5 bases and the V segment lost 7 bases, leaving 8 bases of the junction unmatched. The length of the CDR3 is 14 residues. CDR3 loop: CASKLGQDENIQYF. The CDR3 nucleotides are TGTGCCAGCAAACTCGGACAGGATGAAAACATTCAGTACTTC.

The genes are TRBV7-8 and TRBJ2-3; no clear D gene. The ends were cut back, 7 bases at V and 0 bases at J, with 5 bases in the middle. Looked up from germline, CDR1 is SGHVS and CDR2 is FQNEAQ. The CDR3 spans 12 residues. The chain's CDR3 is CASKRSTDTQYF. CDR3 nucleotides: TGTGCCAGCAAAAGGAGCACAGATACGCAGTATTTT.

The rearrangement joins TRBV5-6 to TRBJ2-1; the D is unclear. The CDR3 runs 15 residues. The germline CDR1 and CDR2 sequences are SGHDT and YYEEEE. Deletions cut 1 base from V and 3 bases from J, with 11 bases between. The CDR3 sequence: CASSLNLVNYNEQFF. The CDR3 coding sequence is TGTGCCAGCAGCTTGAATCTGGTGAACTACAATGAGCAGTTCTTC.

The V gene is TRBV9, the J gene TRBJ2-5, with a weak D call TRBD1 (5 bases). Germline V CDR1 and CDR2: SGDLS, YYNGEE. CDR3 length: 14 residues. V dropped 0 bases and J dropped 3 bases, with 9 bases sitting between them. The chain's CDR3 is CASSVDPTEETQYF. The CDR3 DNA reads as TGTGCCAGCAGCGTAGATCCGACAGAAGAGACCCAGTACTTC.

This chain connects TRBV6-1 to TRBJ1-2, with TRBD1 matching 7 bases. CDR3 length: 14 amino acids. Trimming removed 7 bases from V and 5 bases from J; junction bases left unmatched: 10. Germline loops: CDR1 MNHNS, CDR2 SASEGT. CDR3 nucleotide sequence: TGTGCCAGCAATGTGAGACAGGGTCGGTATGGCTACACCTTC. Encoded protein: CASNVRQGRYGYTF.

This chain links TRBV7-2 with TRBJ2-5, with TRBD2 matching over 7 bases. Per the germline V gene, CDR1 is SGHTA and CDR2 is FQGNSA. V gave up 5 bases and J gave up 14 bases; unmatched junction bases: 8. The CDR3 is made up of 11 amino acids. The CDR3 bases are TGTGCCAGCAGCCCCCTGACTAGCCTTTACTTC. It yields the protein CASSPLTSLYF.

This sequence joins TRBV6-5 and TRBJ2-1, with D perhaps TRBD2 (5 bases). V was pared by 5 bases and J by 2 bases, with 13 bases between. Per germline, CDR1 MNHEY and CDR2 SVGAGI. There are 15 residues in the CDR3. CDR3 nucleotide sequence: TGTGCCAGCAGTCCCCCGGAGGCGGCCTACAATGAGCAGTTCTTC. Translated, it gives CASSPPEAAYNEQFF.

CDR3 region: CASSLEPGTGARSNYGYTF. In DNA form, the CDR3 reads TGCGCCAGCAGCCTTGAACCCGGGACAGGGGCCCGATCTAACTATGGCTACACCTTC. The chain uses TRBV4-3 and TRBJ1-2; 10 bases are shared with TRBD1. The germline V gene has CDR1 LGHNA and CDR2 YSLEER. Trimming cost V 4 bases and J 0 bases; bases outside gene matches: 14. The CDR3 has 19 amino acids.

About this clone: The CDR3 does not close with the conserved phenylalanine or tryptophan, likely indicating a read error. The J gene is TRBJ1-1, the V gene TRBV5-6; D gene uncertain. With 3 bases removed from V and 7 bases from J, the gap between germline ends came to 19 bases. This CDR3 is built from 15 residues. Per germline, CDR1 SGHDT and CDR2 YYEEEE. The CDR3 is CASSSLAQQDIEAFL. The CDR3 bases are TGTGCCAGCAGCTCGCTCGCACAGCAAGATATTGAAGCTTTCCTT.

The rearrangement joins TRBV6-6 to TRBJ1-1; perhaps TRBD1 as D (5 bases). The germline gives CDR1 MNHNY, CDR2 SVGAGI (reference sequence). Trimming left V 3 bases short and J 11 bases short, with 16 bases between. CDR3 length equals 13 residues. CDR3 protein: CASSYGRAGRAFF. Written as DNA, the CDR3 is TGTGCCAGCAGTTATGGCAGGGCGGGTCGCGCTTTCTTT.

CDR3 loop: CASSLGVGQETQYF. As DNA, the CDR3 is TGTGCCAGCAGCCTGGGGGTCGGCCAAGAGACCCAGTACTTC. The rearrangement links TRBV6-5 to TRBJ2-5; D tentatively fits TRBD1 or TRBD2 (5 bases each). CDR3 length: 14 amino acids. V was trimmed by 6 bases and J by 1 base, leaving 12 bases between them. Germline CDR1 MNHEY, CDR2 SVGAGI.

The chain carries TRBV5-4 and TRBJ1-2; 9 bases are a match to TRBD1. The CDR3 covers 16 residues. The germline V gene has CDR1 SGHNT and CDR2 YYREEE (reference sequence). V lost 0 bases, J lost 0 bases, and 3 bases stayed unmatched. The CDR3 DNA reads TGTGCCAGCAGCTTGGAAGGGGACAGGGCTAACTATGGCTACACCTTC. Its protein product is CASSLEGDRANYGYTF.

V and J are TRBV27 and TRBJ2-1; D ambiguous. CDR1 MNHEY and CDR2 SMNVEV come from the germline V gene (reference sequence). The CDR3 loop spans 12 amino acids. V dropped 2 bases and J dropped 3 bases, with 2 bases sitting between them. CDR3 sequence: CASSLGYNEQFF. The CDR3 DNA is TGTGCCAGCAGTTTAGGCTACAATGAGCAGTTCTTC.

The chain is built from TRBV6-6 and TRBJ2-1, with 8 bases aligning to TRBD1. The ends lost 7 bases at V and 0 bases at J; junction bases unmatched: 5. Germline V gene sequence: CDR1 MNHNY, CDR2 SVGAGI (reference sequence). This CDR3 is built from 15 residues. CDR3 nucleotides: TGTGCCAGCATCTCCGGGACAGGCTCCTACAATGAGCAGTTCTTC. Amino acids: CASISGTGSYNEQFF.

V gene TRBV19 combines with J gene TRBJ2-7; D unclear. Germline CDR1 LNHDA, CDR2 SQIVND (reference sequence). The germline V and J ends were trimmed by 0 bases and 3 bases, with 9 bases remaining between them. This CDR3 has 14 residues. This CDR3 reads CASSIDRNSYEQYF. DNA for the CDR3: TGTGCCAGTAGTATAGACCGCAACAGCTACGAGCAGTACTTC.

The chain carries TRBV14 and TRBJ2-1; maybe TRBD2 (5 bases). Trimming removed 2 bases from V and 4 bases from J, with 6 bases in between. The germline V gene has CDR1 SGHDN and CDR2 FVKESK. This CDR3 is 13 amino acids long. CDR3 bases: TGTGCCAGCAGCCAAACTAGGTACAATGAGCAGTTCTTC. Translation gives CASSQTRYNEQFF. Drawing the rest from reference TRBV14 and TRBJ2-1, the complete variable domain is EAGVTQFPSHSVIEKGQTVTLRCDPISGHDNLYWYRRVMGKEIKFLLHFVKESKQDESGMPNNRFLAERTGGTYSTLKVQPAELEDSGVYFCASSQTRYNEQFFGPGTRLTVL.

The chain has TRBV5-4 and TRBJ1-3; D unresolved. Germline V gives CDR1 SGHNT, CDR2 YYREEE (reference sequence). CDR3 length: 14 amino acids. With 10 bases removed from V and 3 bases from J, the gap between germline ends came to 17 bases. The CDR3 DNA follows: TGTGCCGGAAGCACGGGTTGGAATGGAAACACCATATATTTT. It codes for CAGSTGWNGNTIYF.

The J gene is TRBJ1-5, the V gene TRBV5-1, with D maybe TRBD1 (5 bases). The germline V gene encodes CDR1 SGHRS and CDR2 YFSETQ. The CDR3 length is 15 residues. V gave up 1 base and J gave up 4 bases, with 12 bases separating them. The CDR3 region is CASSLSGAVNQPQHF. CDR3 DNA: TGCGCCAGCAGCTTGTCTGGGGCCGTGAATCAGCCCCAGCATTTT.